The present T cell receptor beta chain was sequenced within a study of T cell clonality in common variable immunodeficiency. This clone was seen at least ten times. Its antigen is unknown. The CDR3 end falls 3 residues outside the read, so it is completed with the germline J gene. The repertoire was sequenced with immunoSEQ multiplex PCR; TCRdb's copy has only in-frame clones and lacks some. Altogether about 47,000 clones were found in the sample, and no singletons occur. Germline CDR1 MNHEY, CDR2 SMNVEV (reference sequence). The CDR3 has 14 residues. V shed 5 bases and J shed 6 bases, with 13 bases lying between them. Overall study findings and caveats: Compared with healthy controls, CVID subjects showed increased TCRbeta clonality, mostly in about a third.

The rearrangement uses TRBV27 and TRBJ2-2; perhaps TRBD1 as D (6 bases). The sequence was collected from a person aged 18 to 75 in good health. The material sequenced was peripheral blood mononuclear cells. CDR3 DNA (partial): TGTGCCAGCAGTGGGCAGGGGCCAGCCGGGGAG. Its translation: CASSGQGPAGE. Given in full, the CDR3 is CASSGQGPAGELFF.